Listed below are T cell receptor beta chains from one sample, sequenced in a study of T cell responses to AZD1222 COVID-19 vaccine. Method: immunoSEQ multiplex PCR; TCRdb's copy keeps in-frame clones and lacks some. The sample has approximately 120,000 clones, about 86% seen once. Sequenced material: peripheral blood, taken on day 0 of AZD1222 vaccination. These receptors originate from an adult in good health. Each CDR3 is given with its conserved first and last residue. The D gene is left open where the match is weak. Some rows mark clone size as missing; the rest say once, few, many or name a class of expanded clone.

abundance: once; d_gene: .; v_gene: TRBV12-3/TRBV12-4; j_gene: TRBJ2-7; CDR3nt: TGTGCCAGCAATACAGGGTCGGGCTACGAGCAGTACTTC; CDR3aa: CASNTGSGYEQYF
abundance: .; d_gene: .; v_gene: TRBV5-8; j_gene: TRBJ2-5; CDR3nt: TGTGCCAGCAGCCTTATACGGGAGACCCAGTACTTC; CDR3aa: CASSLIRETQYF
abundance: .; d_gene: .; v_gene: TRBV28; j_gene: TRBJ2-2; CDR3nt: TGTGCCAGCTTCGGGGGCGCCCCCCGGACCGGGGAGCTGTTTTTT; CDR3aa: CASFGGAPRTGELFF
abundance: .; d_gene: TRBD2; v_gene: TRBV28; j_gene: TRBJ2-5; CDR3nt: TGTGCCAGCAGTCCGGCGGGGGGGGCGCGGGAGACCCAGTACTTC; CDR3aa: CASSPAGGARETQYF
abundance: .; d_gene: .; v_gene: TRBV24-1; j_gene: TRBJ1-2; CDR3nt: TGTGCCACCAGTGATTCCCTCTATGGCTACACCTTC; CDR3aa: CATSDSLYGYTF
abundance: once; d_gene: .; v_gene: TRBV6-5; j_gene: TRBJ1-1; CDR3nt: TGTGCCAGCAGTATAGGTGGGGCTGAAGCTTTCTTT; CDR3aa: CASSIGGAEAFF
abundance: .; d_gene: .; v_gene: TRBV19; j_gene: TRBJ2-7; CDR3nt: TGTGCCAGTAGTATAGATCCACAAACCGAGCAGTACTTC; CDR3aa: CASSIDPQTEQYF
abundance: once; d_gene: .; v_gene: TRBV18; j_gene: TRBJ2-7; CDR3nt: TGTGCCAGCTCACGGTCCGGCACGATCTACGAGCAGTACTTC; CDR3aa: CASSRSGTIYEQYF
abundance: .; d_gene: .; v_gene: TRBV5-4; j_gene: TRBJ2-7; CDR3nt: TGTGCCAGCAGCTTCCGACTAGAAGAGCAGTACTTC; CDR3aa: CASSFRLEEQYF
abundance: .; d_gene: .; v_gene: TRBV6-2/TRBV6-3; j_gene: TRBJ1-1; CDR3nt: TGTGCCAGCAGTTACGGTGAAGGGACTGAAGCTTTCTTT; CDR3aa: CASSYGEGTEAFF
abundance: .; d_gene: .; v_gene: TRBV7-9; j_gene: TRBJ1-2; CDR3nt: TGTGCCAGCAGCTTAGGATTACAAAATAACTATGGCTACACCTTC; CDR3aa: CASSLGLQNNYGYTF
abundance: .; d_gene: .; v_gene: TRBV3-1/TRBV3-2; j_gene: TRBJ1-2; CDR3nt: TGTGCCAGCAGCCAAGGGATAAACTATGGCTACACCTTC; CDR3aa: CASSQGINYGYTF
abundance: .; d_gene: TRBD1; v_gene: TRBV5-1; j_gene: TRBJ1-6; CDR3nt: TGCGCCAGCAACAGGGGGGATAATTCACCCCTCCACTTT; CDR3aa: CASNRGDNSPLHF
abundance: .; d_gene: .; v_gene: TRBV10-3; j_gene: TRBJ2-5; CDR3nt: TGTGCCATCAGTGAACCCGGGGCGGGGTACCTATCACAAGAGACCCAGTACTTC; CDR3aa: CAISEPGAGYLSQETQYF
abundance: .; d_gene: .; v_gene: TRBV2; j_gene: TRBJ2-7; CDR3nt: TGTGCCAGCAGTGAGTCAACAGTCCCTGGGCACTGGACTGAAAGCTCCTACGAGCAGTACTTC; CDR3aa: CASSESTVPGHWTESSYEQYF
abundance: few; d_gene: .; v_gene: TRBV29-1; j_gene: TRBJ1-1; CDR3nt: TGCAGCGTACAGCAGAACACTGAAGCTTTCTTT; CDR3aa: CSVQQNTEAFF
abundance: .; d_gene: TRBD1; v_gene: TRBV6-6; j_gene: TRBJ2-5; CDR3nt: TGTGCCAGCAGTCCCGGGACAGTTCGACTGGAGACCCAGTACTTC; CDR3aa: CASSPGTVRLETQYF